One sample yielded the 26 T cell receptor beta chains listed below, sequenced in a study of blood T cell repertoires in COVID-19. Sequenced by immunoSEQ multiplex PCR; TCRdb stores in-frame clones only, minus some. The sample lists about 14,000 clones; approximately 83% were seen once. Sequenced sample: peripheral blood. The origin of the receptors is a woman aged 55-70 years with acute or convalescent COVID-19.

The chain uses TRBV6-2 or TRBV6-3 and TRBJ2-5; 9 positions match TRBD2. This CDR3 region has 15 residues. The germline V gene encodes CDR1 MNHEY and CDR2 SVGEGT. V was pared by 5 bases and J by 1 base, with 5 bases of the junction left unmatched. CDR3 protein: CASSETSGRQETQYF. CDR3 sequence (DNA): TGTGCCAGCAGTGAGACTAGCGGTCGCCAAGAGACCCAGTACTTC.

V and J are TRBV5-8 and TRBJ2-1, with D possibly being TRBD2 (5 bases). Germline loops: CDR1 SGHTS, CDR2 YDEGEE. Deletions cut 1 base from V and 7 bases from J, with 9 bases between. This CDR3 region has 13 residues. The CDR3 region is CASSLRGLNEQFF. DNA of the CDR3: TGTGCCAGCAGCTTGCGAGGGTTGAATGAGCAGTTCTTC.

V gene TRBV20-1 combines with J gene TRBJ2-1; 8 positions match TRBD2. CDR3 length: 15 amino acids. Germline CDR1 DFQATT, CDR2 SNEGSKA (reference sequence). V shed 3 bases and J 9 bases; nucleotides not matched to a gene: 13. CDR3 loop: CSASALAGPAGEQFF. For the CDR3, the DNA is TGCAGTGCTAGTGCGCTAGCGGGTCCGGCGGGTGAGCAGTTCTTC.

The chain has TRBV5-1 and TRBJ2-5, with D possibly matching TRBD2 (5 bases). The CDR3 runs 12 residues. V was pared by 4 bases and J by 5 bases, with 9 bases between. Germline assignment: CDR1 SGHRS and CDR2 YFSETQ. As DNA, the CDR3 is TGCGCCAGCAGCCCAACGGGGGAGACCCAGTACTTC. It encodes CASSPTGETQYF.

The chain has TRBV11-2 and TRBJ2-1; a possible D gene is TRBD2 (6 bases). The germline gives CDR1 SGHAT, CDR2 FQNNGV. The V and J ends lost 5 bases and 14 bases respectively, with 22 bases between them. The CDR3 runs 14 residues. CDR3 amino acids: CASSPTYGGGEKFF. The CDR3 coding sequence is TGTGCCAGCAGCCCCACCTACGGGGGAGGAGAGAAGTTCTTC.

The chain combines TRBV6-5 with TRBJ1-2, with D maybe TRBD1 (5 bases). Germline values: CDR1 MNHEY, CDR2 SVGAGI. CDR3 size: 14 residues. The V and J ends lost 2 bases and 4 bases respectively, with 11 bases between them. The CDR3 loop is CASSYKGVGYGYTF. The DNA of the CDR3 is TGTGCCAGCAGTTACAAAGGGGTTGGCTATGGCTACACCTTC.

The V call is TRBV4-3, the J call TRBJ2-7, with 9 nucleotides matching TRBD2. The CDR3 extends over 16 amino acids. The V and J ends lost 0 bases and 4 bases, in that order; junction bases with no gene match: 7. CDR1 and CDR2 from the germline V gene are LGHNA and YSLEER. This CDR3 is CASSQDRAAGGYEQYF. CDR3 sequence (DNA): TGCGCCAGCAGCCAAGATAGGGCGGCGGGAGGGTACGAGCAGTACTTC.

The V call is TRBV5-1, the J call TRBJ2-6; 7 nucleotides line up with TRBD1. V trimming: 5 bases; J trimming: 1 base; junction bases outside the gene matches: 3. The V gene's germline CDR1 is SGHRS and CDR2 YFSETQ. This CDR3 has 15 amino acids. CDR3 loop: CASSSGGSGANVLTF. The CDR3 region has the DNA TGCGCCAGCAGTTCAGGGGGATCTGGGGCCAACGTCCTGACTTTC.

The V and J genes are TRBV7-6 and TRBJ2-5; 7 nucleotides align to TRBD1. V dropped 1 base and J dropped 2; count of bases not matched to a gene: 7. Germline-derived CDR1 and CDR2 are SGHVS and FNYEAQ. This CDR3 has 16 amino acids. In DNA form, the CDR3 reads TGTGCCAGCAGCTTAGGAGGGGGCACCTATCAAGAGACCCAGTACTTC. It translates to CASSLGGGTYQETQYF.

The V call is TRBV7-9, the J call TRBJ2-1, with D possibly matching TRBD1 (6 bases). Trimming cost V 3 bases and J 4 bases, with 16 bases left between them. The V gene's germline CDR1 is SEHNR and CDR2 FQNEAQ (reference sequence). The CDR3 has 16 residues. CDR3 loop: CASSFGDRTLYNEQFF. In DNA form, the CDR3 reads TGTGCCAGCAGCTTTGGAGACAGGACGCTATACAATGAGCAGTTCTTC.

The chain links TRBV9 to TRBJ2-3; 7 bases fit TRBD1. Germline V gives CDR1 SGDLS, CDR2 YYNGEE. V lost 5 bases, J lost 0 bases, and 6 bases stayed unmatched. The CDR3 loop spans 15 amino acids. DNA of the CDR3: TGTGCCAGCAGAAGACAGGGAGTTAGCACAGATACGCAGTATTTT. Translating it yields CASRRQGVSTDTQYF.

The sample holds a few counts of this clone. The chain has TRBV19 and TRBJ1-1; 7 bases are shared with TRBD1. CDR1 is LNHDA, CDR2 SQIVND, per germline (reference sequence). J lost 4 bases, V lost 4 bases, and 6 bases had no gene match. The CDR3 has 14 amino acids. The DNA of the CDR3 is TGTGCCAGTAGTAGGACAGGCGGCCGCACTGAAGCTTTCTTT. As protein: CASSRTGGRTEAFF. Combining the CDR3 with reference TRBV19 and TRBJ1-1 gives the whole variable domain DGGITQSPKYLFRKEGQNVTLSCEQNLNHDAMYWYRQDPGQGLRLIYYSQIVNDFQKGDIAEGYSVSREKKESFPLTVTSAQKNPTAFYLCASSRTGGRTEAFFGQGTRLTVV.

The chain joins TRBV12-5 to TRBJ2-5; D is perhaps TRBD2 (6 bases). V lost 2 bases to trimming and J lost 5 bases, with 12 bases between them. CDR3 length: 14 amino acids. Germline-derived CDR1 and CDR2 are LGHNT and FRNRAP. The CDR3 sequence: CASGLFMGTETQYF. For the CDR3, the DNA is TGTGCTAGTGGTTTGTTCATGGGGACTGAGACCCAGTACTTC. The full variable domain, its missing parts supplied by reference TRBV12-5 and TRBJ2-5, is DARVTQTPRHKVTEMGQEVTMRCQPILGHNTVFWYRQTMMQGLELLAYFRNRAPLDDSGMPKDRFSAEMPDATLATLKIQPSEPRDSAVYFCASGLFMGTETQYFGPGTRLLVL.

This clone was picked up a small number of times. This chain joins TRBV10-3 and TRBJ1-2; tentatively, D is TRBD1 (5 bases). The germline CDR1 and CDR2 sequences are ENHRY and SYGVKD. This CDR3 has 13 residues. Trimming removed 5 bases at V and 4 bases at J, with 11 bases between. The CDR3, as DNA: TGTGCCATCAGTCAGACAGTAATCTATGGCTACACCTTC. It codes for CAISQTVIYGYTF.

The V and J genes are TRBV5-1 and TRBJ2-7; 7 bases line up with TRBD1. CDR1 and CDR2 (germline): SGHRS, YFSETQ. The CDR3 is 12 residues long. With V trimmed by 2 bases and J by 6 bases, 2 bases remained unmatched. The DNA for the CDR3 is TGCGCCAGCAGCTTCAACAGGGGCGAGCAGTACTTC. Amino acid sequence: CASSFNRGEQYF.

This chain links TRBV10-3 with TRBJ2-7; D may be TRBD1 (5 bases). Trimming removed 4 bases at V and 5 bases at J, with 18 bases between. Germline V CDR1 and CDR2: ENHRY, SYGVKD. There are 15 residues in the CDR3. The CDR3: CAISARTQKGDEQYF. The CDR3 bases are TGTGCCATCAGTGCAAGGACACAAAAAGGGGACGAGCAGTACTTC.

The gene calls are TRBV7-9 and TRBJ2-3; TRBD1 matches at 7 bases. The germline V gene has CDR1 SEHNR and CDR2 FQNEAQ (reference sequence). Trimming removed 0 bases from V and 2 bases from J; junction bases left unmatched: 11. The CDR3 covers 18 residues. The CDR3 nucleotides are TGTGCCAGCAGCTTAGCGACAGGGTTCACTAAAGACACAGATACGCAGTATTTT. It codes for CASSLATGFTKDTDTQYF.

The chain joins TRBV11-2 to TRBJ2-7; D might be TRBD1 (5 bases). Germline CDR1 SGHAT, CDR2 FQNNGV. The CDR3 runs to 15 residues. V was clipped by 0 bases and J by 2 bases, with 11 bases between them. The CDR3 DNA follows: TGTGCCAGCAGCTTAGACAGGGCCTCCGCCTACGAGCAGTACTTC. This encodes CASSLDRASAYEQYF. Full variable domain (rest looked up from reference TRBV11-2 and TRBJ2-7): EAGVAQSPRYKIIEKRQSVAFWCNPISGHATLYWYQQILGQGPKLLIQFQNNGVVDDSQLPKDRFSAERLKGVDSTLKIQPAKLEDSAVYLCASSLDRASAYEQYFGPGTRLTVT.

The chain joins TRBV19 to TRBJ1-5; D possibly corresponds to TRBD1 (5 bases). Germline CDR1 LNHDA, CDR2 SQIVND (reference sequence). V was cut by 4 bases and J by 7 bases, with 17 bases left in between. This CDR3 has 15 residues. In DNA form, the CDR3 reads TGTGCCAGTAGTAGGGGAAATACAGGTCTCCAGCCCCAGCATTTT. Amino acids: CASSRGNTGLQPQHF.

The J gene is TRBJ2-3, the V gene TRBV29-1; D possibly corresponds to TRBD1 (5 bases). CDR1 and CDR2 (germline): SQVTM, ANQGSEA. V was cut by 4 bases and J by 3 bases, with 11 bases left in between. The CDR3 is made up of 13 amino acids. Here the CDR3 reads CSVGAGFTDTQYF. The CDR3 nucleotides are TGCAGCGTTGGGGCAGGGTTTACAGATACGCAGTATTTT.

This clone was found once. The chain joins TRBV6-4 to TRBJ2-7; weak D call: TRBD2 (6 bases). Germline CDR1 and CDR2: MRHNA and SNTAGT. V lost 10 bases and J 3 bases, leaving 19 bases between the germline ends. CDR3 length: 14 residues. The CDR3 nucleotides are TGTGCCACCCCACGGGGTAGCGGCGTCTACGAGCAGTACTTC. Translating gives CATPRGSGVYEQYF.

V gene TRBV15 combines with J gene TRBJ1-2, with 11 bases lining up with TRBD1. Germline V CDR1 and CDR2: LNHNV, YYDKDF (reference sequence). The CDR3 is 16 amino acids. Unmatched junction bases numbered 6, after V lost 6 bases and J lost 0 bases. The CDR3 DNA sequence: TGTGCCACCAGTCCGGACAGGGGGCCTTCTAACTATGGCTACACCTTC. Translated, it gives CATSPDRGPSNYGYTF.

The chain joins TRBV5-5 to TRBJ1-3, with TRBD1 matching over 7 bases. The CDR3 has 14 residues. Unmatched junction bases numbered 3, after V lost 4 bases and J lost 2 bases. Per the germline V gene, CDR1 is SGHKS and CDR2 is YYEKEE (reference sequence). The CDR3 region has the DNA TGTGCCAGCAGCCTGACAGGGCCTGGAAACACCATATATTTT. Protein sequence: CASSLTGPGNTIYF.

This clone has just one count. The gene calls are TRBV29-1 and TRBJ2-1; 9 nucleotides align to TRBD2. This CDR3 comprises 14 residues. With V trimmed by 7 bases and J by 4 bases, 8 bases remained unmatched. Looked up from germline, CDR1 is SQVTM and CDR2 is ANQGSEA. In nucleotides, the CDR3 is TGCAGCGGAAATCGGCGGGGGGGGTACAATGAGCAGTTCTTC. Translated: CSGNRRGGYNEQFF.

The CDR3 DNA is TGTGCCAGTAGCCCTAGGACAGGGGGCGGAGTAAAACTGTTTTTT. Translation gives CASSPRTGGGVKLFF. The chain couples TRBV19 to TRBJ1-4; 11 bases agree with TRBD1. Looked up from germline, CDR1 is LNHDA and CDR2 is SQIVND (reference sequence). The V gene end was trimmed by 6 bases and the J gene end by 10 bases; junction bases not matched to a gene: 10. This CDR3 is built from 15 residues.

The chain carries TRBV7-9 and TRBJ1-2; D call uncertain. CDR3 length: 14 amino acids. V was cut by 1 base and J by 7 bases, with 13 bases left in between. CDR1 and CDR2 (germline): SEHNR, FQNEAQ (reference sequence). In DNA, the CDR3 is TGTGCCAGCAGCTTAGACCTCCCCATGAGTGGCTACACCTTC. It specifies CASSLDLPMSGYTF.